This T cell receptor (beta chain) emerged from a study of T cells in Graves' hyperthyroidism and ophthalmopathy. Uncontrolled infection, other autoimmune disease, pregnancy or lactation barred patients from enrollment. Extraction of PBMCs used 8 to 10 ml of fresh peripheral blood. Regions amplified from RNA transcripts were the TCR beta CDR3 regions. When the TCR CDR3 underwent first-round RT-PCR, the HTBI primer set was used. MiXCR, run by TCRdb on the multiplex PCR reads, gives a single entry per CDR3 protein. The sample shows 600,000 or so distinct CDR3 sequences, around 13% of them seen only once. CDR1 SGDLS and CDR2 YYNGEE come from the germline V gene. Trimming pared 0 bases from V and 4 bases from J, leaving 14 bases between. The CDR3 runs 15 residues. General study findings and limits: Stable hyperthyroidism was separated from ophthalmopathy by a model based on 13 V-J features.

Points on this clonotype: Its antigen is as yet unknown.

The sample consisted of blood. This clonotype originated in a woman aged 45-59 years with Graves' ophthalmopathy. This chain connects TRBV9 to TRBJ2-7, with a tentative D call TRBD1 (5 bases). CDR3 coding DNA: TGTGCCAGCAGCGTAGGGGGCAGGGAAGTTTACGAGCAGTACTTC. This sequence encodes CASSVGGREVYEQYF. The complete variable domain, with remaining parts taken from reference TRBV9 and TRBJ2-7, reads DSGVTQTPKHLITATGQRVTLRCSPRSGDLSVYWYQQSLDQGLQFLIQYYNGEERAKGNILERFSAQQFPDLHSELNLSSLELGDSALYFCASSVGGREVYEQYFGPGTRLTVT.